This passage covers 6 T cell receptor beta chains from one sample sequenced in a study of post-analysis software for immune sequencing data (dated by TCRdb to 2015 to 2017). The paper's findings and limits, for the study overall: Several TRBV segments, including TRBV5-6, TRBV5-1 and TRBV20-1, were significantly more frequent in patients than controls.

The library came from PCR. Sequenced using an Illumina HiSeq 2500. To reduce PCR and sequencing biases, unique molecular identifiers were incorporated into the TCR beta cDNA libraries. The public reads were quality trimmed at Q25 with fastp and then assembled into clones with MiXCR by TCRdb, keeping productive beta chains. Rows are combined by CDR3 protein, so each entry shows the most common genes and DNA. For this sample the table gives 750,000 to 950,000 distinct CDR3 sequences, of which roughly 50% were detected only once. The top ten clonotypes cover 4.6% of the sample. Antigen specificity for these receptors is unknown. What was sequenced was blood. The receptors were gathered from a girl between 5 and 17 years old with multiple sclerosis.

This chain links TRBV12-3 or TRBV12-4 with TRBJ2-5; D is perhaps TRBD1 (6 bases). The CDR3 contains 12 residues. Trimming took 9 bases from V and 2 from J, leaving 10 bases between them. DNA of the CDR3: TGTGCCAGTGGACAGAGACAAGAGACCCAGTACTTC. Translating gives CASGQRQETQYF.

This clonotype came up a few times. The chain carries TRBV7-9 and TRBJ2-7; 10 nucleotides line up with TRBD1. Trimming removed 5 bases from V and 3 bases from J; junction bases left unmatched: 10. Germline V gene sequence: CDR1 SEHNR, CDR2 FQNEAQ (reference sequence). This CDR3 has 16 residues. The CDR3: CASSIDRGRFYYEQYF. In DNA form, the CDR3 reads TGTGCCAGCAGCATCGACAGGGGGCGATTTTACTACGAGCAGTACTTC.

The rearrangement links TRBV25-1 to TRBJ2-7; D might be TRBD1 (5 bases). The germline V and J ends were trimmed by 4 bases and 6 bases, with 13 bases remaining between them. The CDR3 contains 13 residues. CDR1 and CDR2 (germline): MGHDK, SYGVNS. DNA of the CDR3: TGTGCCAGCAGTGGAGCCTCTAGGGGCGAGCAGTACTTC. It translates to CASSGASRGEQYF.

CDR3 region: CASSLDRGRSPLHF. The CDR3 DNA is TGTGCCAGCAGCTTAGACCGGGGACGCTCACCCCTCCACTTT. This chain links TRBV7-2 with TRBJ1-6; D perhaps matches TRBD1 (5 bases). The CDR3 covers 14 residues. Between the trimmed V and J ends, which lost 1 base and 10 bases, there was a span of 11 bases. Per the germline V gene, CDR1 is SGHTA and CDR2 is FQGNSA.

The rearrangement links TRBV10-3 to TRBJ2-6; no clear D. Germline V gives CDR1 ENHRY, CDR2 SYGVKD. The CDR3 length is 15 residues. Trimming removed 4 bases from V and 0 bases from J, with 7 bases in between. The CDR3 protein is CAISVGFSGANVLTF. CDR3 nucleotides: TGTGCCATCAGTGTGGGGTTCTCTGGGGCCAACGTCCTGACTTTC.

This clonotype has at least ten counts. This chain links TRBV20-1 with TRBJ2-7, with 9 bases aligning to TRBD1. V shed 5 bases, J shed 0 bases, and the junction held 11 bases outside the gene matches. Germline V gives CDR1 DFQATT, CDR2 SNEGSKA (reference sequence). CDR3 size: 16 residues. The CDR3 DNA sequence: TGCAGTGCTGCGATGTATCGGACAGGGGACTCCTACGAGCAGTACTTC. It specifies CSAAMYRTGDSYEQYF.